This TCR beta chain is drawn from a study of blood T cell repertoires in COVID-19. Authors' processing steps: Researchers report that nucleated cell counts were estimated from reference gene primer amplification. Produced via immunoSEQ multiplex PCR; TCRdb's table is partial and in-frame only. V, J and clone size were drawn from that table, and D and trimming were deduced from the DNA. The profile shows about 230,000 clones, 80% to 90% of them singletons. V lost 0 bases to trimming and J lost 2 bases, with 15 bases between them. Germline CDR1 reads LGHNA; CDR2 reads YSLEER. The CDR3 totals 17 residues.

The clonotype originates from a man aged 30-40 years with COVID-19, enrolled during active disease. Specimen: peripheral blood. The genes are TRBV4-3 and TRBJ2-3; tentative D call: TRBD1 (6 bases). CDR3 nucleotides: TGCGCCAGCAGCCAAGATTTTGCAGGGGAAGTCACAGATACGCAGTATTTT. This encodes CASSQDFAGEVTDTQYF.